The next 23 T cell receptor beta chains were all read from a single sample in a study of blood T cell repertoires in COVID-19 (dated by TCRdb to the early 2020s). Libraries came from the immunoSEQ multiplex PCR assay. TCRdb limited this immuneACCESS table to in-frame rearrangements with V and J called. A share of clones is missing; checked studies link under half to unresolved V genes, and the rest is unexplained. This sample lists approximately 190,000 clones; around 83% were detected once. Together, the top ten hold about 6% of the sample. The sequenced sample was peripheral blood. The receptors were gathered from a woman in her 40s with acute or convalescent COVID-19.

The CDR3 region is CASSRTARLPRDEQFF. Written as DNA, the CDR3 is TGCGCCAGCAGCCGGACAGCCCGGCTACCTCGGGATGAGCAGTTCTTC. The V and J genes are TRBV5-1 and TRBJ2-1; possibly TRBD1 for D (6 bases). CDR3 length: 16 amino acids. The germline V gene encodes CDR1 SGHRS and CDR2 YFSETQ. Trimming shortened V by 4 bases and J by 8 bases, and 22 bases separated the two germline ends.

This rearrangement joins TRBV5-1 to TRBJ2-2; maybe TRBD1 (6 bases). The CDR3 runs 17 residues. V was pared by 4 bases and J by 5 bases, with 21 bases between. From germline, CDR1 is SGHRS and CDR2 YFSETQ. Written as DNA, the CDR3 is TGCGCCAGCAGCCCCGGAACAGGGAGTGGGGTTACCGGGGAGCTGTTTTTT. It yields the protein CASSPGTGSGVTGELFF.

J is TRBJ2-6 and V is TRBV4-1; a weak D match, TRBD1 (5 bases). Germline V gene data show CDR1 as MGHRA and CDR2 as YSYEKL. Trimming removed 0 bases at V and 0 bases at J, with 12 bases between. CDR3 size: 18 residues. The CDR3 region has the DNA TGCGCCAGCAGCCAAGAAGGGCAGGGCCCCTCTGGGGCCAACGTCCTGACTTTC. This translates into CASSQEGQGPSGANVLTF.

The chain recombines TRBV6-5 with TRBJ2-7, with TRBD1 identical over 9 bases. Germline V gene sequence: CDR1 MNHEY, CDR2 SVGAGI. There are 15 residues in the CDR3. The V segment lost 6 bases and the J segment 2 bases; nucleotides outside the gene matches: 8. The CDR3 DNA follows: TGTGCCAGCAGAGATTCCGGGACAGGGACCTACGAGCAGTACTTC. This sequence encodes CASRDSGTGTYEQYF.

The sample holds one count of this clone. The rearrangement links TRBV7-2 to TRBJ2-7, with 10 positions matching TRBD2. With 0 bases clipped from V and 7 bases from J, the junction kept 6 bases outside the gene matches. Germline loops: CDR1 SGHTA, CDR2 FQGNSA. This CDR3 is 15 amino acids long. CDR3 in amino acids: CASSLALAGVGEQYF. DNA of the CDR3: TGTGCCAGCAGCTTAGCGCTAGCGGGAGTTGGTGAGCAGTACTTC.

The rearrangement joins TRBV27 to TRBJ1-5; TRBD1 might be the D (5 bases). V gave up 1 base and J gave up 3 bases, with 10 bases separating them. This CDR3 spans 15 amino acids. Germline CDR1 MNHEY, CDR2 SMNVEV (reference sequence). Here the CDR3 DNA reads TGTGCCAGCAGTTTATGGGGGGGGACCAATCAGCCCCAGCATTTT. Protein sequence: CASSLWGGTNQPQHF.

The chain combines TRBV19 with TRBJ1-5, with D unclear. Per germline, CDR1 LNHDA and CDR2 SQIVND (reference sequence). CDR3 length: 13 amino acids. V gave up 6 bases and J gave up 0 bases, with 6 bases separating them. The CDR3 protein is CASRTNSNQPQHF. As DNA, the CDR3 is TGTGCCAGTAGGACTAATAGCAATCAGCCCCAGCATTTT.

The CDR3 loop is CASSEVRGNYEQYF. In DNA form, the CDR3 reads TGTGCCAGCAGTGAAGTGCGGGGGAACTACGAGCAGTACTTC. This chain joins TRBV6-1 and TRBJ2-7, with TRBD2 identical over 7 bases. Germline lookup yields CDR1 MNHNS and CDR2 SASEGT. V lost 1 base, J lost 3 bases, and 3 bases stayed unmatched. The length of the CDR3 is 14 residues.

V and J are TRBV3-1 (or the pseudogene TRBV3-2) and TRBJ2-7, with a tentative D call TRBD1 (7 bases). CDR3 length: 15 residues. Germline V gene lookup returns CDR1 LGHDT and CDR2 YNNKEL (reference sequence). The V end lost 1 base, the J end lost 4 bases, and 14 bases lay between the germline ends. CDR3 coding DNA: TGTGCCAGCAGCCAAGGTTCAGGGGGGTGGTACGAGCAGTACTTC. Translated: CASSQGSGGWYEQYF.

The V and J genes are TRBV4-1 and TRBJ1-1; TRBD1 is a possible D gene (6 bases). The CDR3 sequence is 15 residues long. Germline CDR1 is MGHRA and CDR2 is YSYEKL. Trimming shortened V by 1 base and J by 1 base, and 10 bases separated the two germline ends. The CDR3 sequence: CASSQAIRGNTEAFF. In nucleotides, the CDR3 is TGCGCCAGCAGCCAAGCTATCAGGGGGAACACTGAAGCTTTCTTT.

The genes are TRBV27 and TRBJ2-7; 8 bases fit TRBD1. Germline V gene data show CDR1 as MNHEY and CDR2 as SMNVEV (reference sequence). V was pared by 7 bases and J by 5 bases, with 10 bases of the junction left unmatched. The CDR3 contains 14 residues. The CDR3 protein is CASTTRQGADEQYF. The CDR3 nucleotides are TGTGCCAGCACGACCCGGCAGGGGGCCGACGAGCAGTACTTC.

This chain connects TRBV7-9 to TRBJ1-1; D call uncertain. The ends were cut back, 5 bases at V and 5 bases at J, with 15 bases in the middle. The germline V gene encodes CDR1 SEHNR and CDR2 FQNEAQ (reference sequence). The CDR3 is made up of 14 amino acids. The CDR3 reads CASSSRTGWTEAFF. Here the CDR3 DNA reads TGTGCCAGCAGCAGCAGGACGGGATGGACTGAAGCTTTCTTT.

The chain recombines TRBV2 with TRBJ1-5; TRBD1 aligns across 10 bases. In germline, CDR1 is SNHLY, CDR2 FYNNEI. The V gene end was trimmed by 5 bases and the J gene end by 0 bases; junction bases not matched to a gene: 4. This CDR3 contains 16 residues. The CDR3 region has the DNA TGTGCCAGCAGTCCGGGACAGGGGAATAGCAATCAGCCCCAGCATTTT. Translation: CASSPGQGNSNQPQHF.

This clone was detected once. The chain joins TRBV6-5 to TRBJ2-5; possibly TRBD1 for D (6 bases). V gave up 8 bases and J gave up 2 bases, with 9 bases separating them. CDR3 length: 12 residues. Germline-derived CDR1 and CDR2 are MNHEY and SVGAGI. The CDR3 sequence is CASGQTQETQYF. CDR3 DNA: TGTGCCAGCGGACAGACACAAGAGACCCAGTACTTC.

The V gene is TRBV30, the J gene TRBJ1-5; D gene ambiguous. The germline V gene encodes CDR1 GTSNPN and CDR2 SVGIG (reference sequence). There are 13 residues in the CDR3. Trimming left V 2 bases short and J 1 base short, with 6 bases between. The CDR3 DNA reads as TGTGCCTGGAGTTCACTGAGCAATCAGCCCCAGCATTTT. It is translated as CAWSSLSNQPQHF.

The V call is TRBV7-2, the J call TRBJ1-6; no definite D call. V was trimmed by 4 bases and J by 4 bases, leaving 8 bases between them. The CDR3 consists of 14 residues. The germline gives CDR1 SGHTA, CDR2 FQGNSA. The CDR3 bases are TGTGCCAGCAGCTCAGACACATATAATTCACCCCTCCACTTT. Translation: CASSSDTYNSPLHF.

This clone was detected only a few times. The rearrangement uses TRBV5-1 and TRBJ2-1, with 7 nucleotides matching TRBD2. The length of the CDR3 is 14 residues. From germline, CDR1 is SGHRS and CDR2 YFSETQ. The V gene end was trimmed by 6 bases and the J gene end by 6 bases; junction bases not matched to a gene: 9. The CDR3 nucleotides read TGCGCCAGCACCCTTGGAGCTAGCGGCAATGAGCAGTTCTTC. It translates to CASTLGASGNEQFF. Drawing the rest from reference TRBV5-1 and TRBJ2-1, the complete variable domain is KAGVTQTPRYLIKTRGQQVTLSCSPISGHRSVSWYQQTPGQGLQFLFEYFSETQRNKGNFPGRFSGRQFSNSRSEMNVSTLELGDSALYLCASTLGASGNEQFFGPGTRLTVL.

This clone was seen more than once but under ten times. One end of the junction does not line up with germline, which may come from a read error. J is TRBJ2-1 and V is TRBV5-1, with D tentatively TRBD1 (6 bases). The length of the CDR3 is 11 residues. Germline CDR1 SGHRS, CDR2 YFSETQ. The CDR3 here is CASSLYRERFF. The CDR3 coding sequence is TGCGCCAGCAGCTTGTACAGGGAGCGGTTCTTC.

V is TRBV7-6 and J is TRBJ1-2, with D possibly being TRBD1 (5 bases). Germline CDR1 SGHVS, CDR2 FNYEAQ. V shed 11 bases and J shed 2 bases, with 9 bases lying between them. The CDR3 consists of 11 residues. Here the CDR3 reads CAYGGNYGYTF. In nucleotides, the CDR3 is TGTGCCTATGGGGGGAACTATGGCTACACCTTC.

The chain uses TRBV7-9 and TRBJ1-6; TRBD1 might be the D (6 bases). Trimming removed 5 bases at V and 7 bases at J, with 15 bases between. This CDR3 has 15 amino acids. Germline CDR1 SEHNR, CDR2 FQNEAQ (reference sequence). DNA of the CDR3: TGTGCCAGCAGCCTCCGATTAGGGGGAAATTCACCCCTCCACTTT. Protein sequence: CASSLRLGGNSPLHF.

CDR3 loop: CASSFDRLSYEQYF. CDR3 in DNA: TGTGCCAGCAGCTTTGACAGGCTCTCCTACGAGCAGTACTTC. This chain uses TRBV5-6 with TRBJ2-7; possibly TRBD1 for D (6 bases). Trimming removed 2 bases from V and 0 bases from J, with 9 bases in between. Germline CDR1 is SGHDT and CDR2 is YYEEEE. This CDR3 has 14 residues.

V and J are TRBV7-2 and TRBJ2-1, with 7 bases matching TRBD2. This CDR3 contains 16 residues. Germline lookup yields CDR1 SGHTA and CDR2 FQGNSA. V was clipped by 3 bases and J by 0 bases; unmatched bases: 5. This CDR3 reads CASSFGLAVSYNEQFF. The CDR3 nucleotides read TGTGCCAGCAGCTTCGGTCTAGCGGTCTCCTACAATGAGCAGTTCTTC.

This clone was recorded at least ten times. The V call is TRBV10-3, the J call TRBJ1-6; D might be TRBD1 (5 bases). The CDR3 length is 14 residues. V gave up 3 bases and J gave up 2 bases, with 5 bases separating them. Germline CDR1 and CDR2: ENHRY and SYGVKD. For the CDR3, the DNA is TGTGCCATCAGTGAACAGGCCTATAATTCACCCCTCCACTTT. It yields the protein CAISEQAYNSPLHF.